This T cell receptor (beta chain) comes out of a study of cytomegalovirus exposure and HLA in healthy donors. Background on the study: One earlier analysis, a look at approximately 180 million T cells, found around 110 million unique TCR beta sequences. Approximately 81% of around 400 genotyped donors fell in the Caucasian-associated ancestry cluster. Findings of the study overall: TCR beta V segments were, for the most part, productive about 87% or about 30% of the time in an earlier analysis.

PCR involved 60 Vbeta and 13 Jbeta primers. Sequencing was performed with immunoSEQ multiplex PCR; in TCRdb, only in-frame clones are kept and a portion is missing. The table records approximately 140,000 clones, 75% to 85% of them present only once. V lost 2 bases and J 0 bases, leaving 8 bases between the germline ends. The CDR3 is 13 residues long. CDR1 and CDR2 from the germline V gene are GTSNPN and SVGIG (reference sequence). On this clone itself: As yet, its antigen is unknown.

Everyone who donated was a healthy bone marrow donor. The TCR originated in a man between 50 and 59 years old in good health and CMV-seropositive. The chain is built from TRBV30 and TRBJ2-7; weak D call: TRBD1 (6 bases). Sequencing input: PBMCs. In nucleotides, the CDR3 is TGTGCCTGGAGTAGGGACACCTCCTACGAGCAGTACTTC. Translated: CAWSRDTSYEQYF.